The 20 T cell receptor beta chains listed next were all sequenced from one sample in a study of blood T cell repertoires in COVID-19. TCRdb's table, derived via immunoSEQ multiplex PCR, lists solely in-frame clones and lacks some. The sample carries some 120,000 clones, 75% to 80% recorded once. Sequences were obtained from peripheral blood. The receptors derive from a human donor in a cohort sampled during active COVID-19.

The chain joins TRBV10-1 to TRBJ2-5, with 7 bases aligning to TRBD1. This CDR3 is 16 amino acids long. V was pared by 3 bases and J by 2 bases, with 9 bases of the junction left unmatched. Germline V CDR1 and CDR2: WNHNN, SYGVQD (reference sequence). DNA for the CDR3: TGCGCCAGCAGTGAATCAATCCGACAGGGACAAGAGACCCAGTACTTC. This codes for CASSESIRQGQETQYF.

The chain has TRBV29-1 and TRBJ1-1; 9 nucleotides align to TRBD1. V lost 8 bases and J lost 1; bases outside the gene matches: 11. This CDR3 is built from 15 residues. In germline, CDR1 is SQVTM, CDR2 ANQGSEA. CDR3 bases: TGCAGCATTCGGACAGGGGACTTCCAGAACACTGAAGCTTTCTTT. Protein product: CSIRTGDFQNTEAFF.

This chain links TRBV5-1 with TRBJ1-1, with D perhaps matching TRBD1 (5 bases). The CDR3 runs to 14 residues. V lost 3 bases and J lost 1, with 10 bases in between. CDR1 SGHRS and CDR2 YFSETQ come from the germline V gene. The CDR3 DNA sequence: TGCGCCAGCAGCTGGCAGGGAGGGAACACTGAAGCTTTCTTT. It yields the protein CASSWQGGNTEAFF.

The rearrangement joins TRBV23-1 to TRBJ1-2; maybe TRBD1 (5 bases). TRBV23-1 is flagged as an ORF with uncertain function. V was clipped by 0 bases and J by 2 bases, with 7 bases between them. CDR3 length: 14 amino acids. The CDR3 loop reads CASSQSSGNYGYTF. CDR3 bases: TGCGCCAGCAGTCAATCCTCAGGGAACTATGGCTACACCTTC.

Only one count was recorded for this clone. The gene calls are TRBV11-2 and TRBJ2-5; TRBD2 is a possible D gene (6 bases). Germline-derived CDR1 and CDR2 are SGHAT and FQNNGV. V dropped 2 bases and J dropped 1 base, with 20 bases sitting between them. This CDR3 spans 18 amino acids. The CDR3: CASSLNYRGTNLQETQYF. The CDR3 bases are TGTGCCAGCAGCTTAAACTATCGGGGGACCAATCTCCAAGAGACCCAGTACTTC. Drawing the rest from reference TRBV11-2 and TRBJ2-5, the complete variable domain is EAGVAQSPRYKIIEKRQSVAFWCNPISGHATLYWYQQILGQGPKLLIQFQNNGVVDDSQLPKDRFSAERLKGVDSTLKIQPAKLEDSAVYLCASSLNYRGTNLQETQYFGPGTRLLVL.

The chain has TRBV30 and TRBJ1-2; 10 bases match TRBD1. CDR1 GTSNPN and CDR2 SVGIG come from the germline V gene (reference sequence). Trimming cost V 0 bases and J 0 bases; bases outside gene matches: 4. This CDR3 region has 16 residues. For the CDR3, the DNA is TGTGCCTGGAGTGTACGAGGACAGGGGGCTAACTATGGCTACACCTTC. Amino acids: CAWSVRGQGANYGYTF. The whole variable domain, filled in from reference TRBV30 and TRBJ1-2, reads SQTIHQWPATLVQPVGSPLSLECTVEGTSNPNLYWYRQAAGRGLQLLFYSVGIGQISSEVPQNLSASRPQDRQFILSSKKLLLSDSGFYLCAWSVRGQGANYGYTFGSGTRLTVV.

This chain joins TRBV30 and TRBJ2-7; TRBD1 aligns across 9 bases. The CDR3 contains 14 residues. CDR1 is GTSNPN and CDR2 is SVGIG in the germline V gene (reference sequence). V was clipped by 2 bases and J by 4 bases; unmatched bases: 6. CDR3 nucleotide sequence: TGTGCCTGGAGTACAGGGGGCGGAAGATACGAGCAGTACTTC. It yields the protein CAWSTGGGRYEQYF.

This clone was seen only a few times. J is TRBJ1-3 and V is TRBV6-5; a weak D match, TRBD1 (5 bases). Germline-derived CDR1 and CDR2 are MNHEY and SVGAGI. Trimming cost V 11 bases and J 0 bases, with 17 bases left between them. The CDR3 contains 15 residues. The CDR3 loop is CAAQIQAGSGNTIYF. CDR3 nucleotide sequence: TGTGCCGCCCAAATACAGGCCGGCTCTGGAAACACCATATATTTT.

J is TRBJ1-2 and V is TRBV28; D is perhaps TRBD1 (5 bases). CDR3 size: 16 residues. Trimming took off 6 bases at V and 4 bases at J, with 21 bases between the two ends. Germline assignment: CDR1 MDHEN and CDR2 SYDVKM. The CDR3 nucleotides read TGTGCCAGCAGCCGGATGGGGGGGACCTCTAGCTATGGCTACACCTTC. Translated: CASSRMGGTSSYGYTF.

This clone occurred once. J is TRBJ1-5 and V is TRBV2, with 9 positions matching TRBD1. The germline V gene encodes CDR1 SNHLY and CDR2 FYNNEI. The CDR3 consists of 15 residues. The ends lost 5 bases at V and 7 bases at J; junction bases unmatched: 9. The CDR3 bases are TGTGCCAGCAGTTCCGGGACAGGGCGTGGGCAGCCCCAGCATTTT. It translates to CASSSGTGRGQPQHF.

CDR3 bases: TGTGCCAGCAGCGGACCACAGGGGAACCAGCATTTT. This translates into CASSGPQGNQHF. The chain recombines TRBV11-2 with TRBJ1-5; 7 bases agree with TRBD1. The CDR3 is 12 amino acids. CDR1 is SGHAT and CDR2 is FQNNGV in the germline V gene. J lost 12 bases, V lost 5 bases, and 7 bases had no gene match.

V is TRBV5-1 and J is TRBJ2-7, with D possibly being TRBD1 (5 bases). Between the trimmed V and J ends, which lost 5 bases and 3 bases, there was a span of 15 bases. This CDR3 has 14 residues. Germline V gives CDR1 SGHRS, CDR2 YFSETQ. The CDR3 DNA reads as TGCGCCAGCAGTCCGCAGCAGGGTTTCTACGAGCAGTACTTC. Translating gives CASSPQQGFYEQYF.

This sequence joins TRBV7-8 and TRBJ1-1; D possibly corresponds to TRBD1 (5 bases). This CDR3 region has 14 residues. V lost 4 bases to trimming and J lost 7 bases, with 16 bases between them. Germline V gene data show CDR1 as SGHVS and CDR2 as FQNEAQ. CDR3 DNA sequence: TGTGCCAGCAGCTCTCTGGTTGGGGCCCATGAAGCTTTCTTT. Amino acid sequence: CASSSLVGAHEAFF.

This chain links TRBV10-3 with TRBJ2-7; D is possibly TRBD1 (5 bases). Germline CDR1 reads ENHRY; CDR2 reads SYGVKD. V was trimmed by 6 bases and J by 6 bases, leaving 15 bases between them. This CDR3 is 13 amino acids long. CDR3 amino acids: CAIRDITRSEQYF. DNA of the CDR3: TGTGCCATCAGGGACATCACGAGAAGCGAGCAGTACTTC.

The V gene is TRBV4-1, the J gene TRBJ2-7; 14 bases fit TRBD2. J gave up 7 bases and V 4 bases, and 6 bases lay outside the gene matches. The CDR3 has 15 amino acids. CDR1 is MGHRA and CDR2 is YSYEKL in the germline V gene. This CDR3 reads CASSRGTSGSSEQYF. CDR3 coding DNA: TGCGCCAGCAGCCGAGGGACTAGCGGGAGTTCTGAGCAGTACTTC.

The table lists this clone with a few counts. The chain carries TRBV6-4 and TRBJ1-5; perhaps TRBD1 as D (5 bases). With 8 bases removed from V and 7 bases from J, the gap between germline ends came to 15 bases. CDR1 is MRHNA, CDR2 SNTAGT, per germline. There are 13 residues in the CDR3. The CDR3 region is CASAPGSGQPQHF. As DNA, the CDR3 is TGTGCCAGCGCCCCAGGGTCCGGCCAGCCCCAGCATTTT.

The V gene is TRBV18, the J gene TRBJ1-3; possibly TRBD1 for D (6 bases). V gave up 1 base and J gave up 4 bases, with 11 bases separating them. The CDR3 length is 15 residues. In germline, CDR1 is KGHSH, CDR2 LQKENI. CDR3 protein: CASSPLVGTGNTIYF. The CDR3 DNA reads as TGTGCCAGCTCACCACTCGTCGGGACAGGAAACACCATATATTTT.

The rearrangement links TRBV18 to TRBJ2-6, with 9 bases identical to TRBD2. The V gene's germline CDR1 is KGHSH and CDR2 LQKENI. The J segment lost 2 bases and the V segment lost 5 bases, leaving 7 bases of the junction unmatched. CDR3 length: 17 residues. Written as DNA, the CDR3 is TGTGCCAGCTCAAGTAGCGGGAGAGTCACTGGGGCCAACGTCCTGACTTTC. Encoded protein: CASSSSGRVTGANVLTF.

The chain employs TRBV13 and TRBJ2-7, with 10 nucleotides matching TRBD1. The CDR3 extends over 15 amino acids. Germline CDR1 is PRHDT and CDR2 is FYEKMQ (reference sequence). The trim removed 4 bases at V and 3 bases at J, leaving 6 bases unmatched. CDR3 residues: CASSYPTGGGYEQYF. The CDR3 DNA reads as TGTGCCAGCAGCTACCCGACAGGGGGCGGCTACGAGCAGTACTTC.

The rearrangement links TRBV7-8 to TRBJ2-7; TRBD2 aligns across 9 bases. With 2 bases clipped from V and 5 bases from J, the junction kept 7 bases outside the gene matches. CDR3 length: 15 residues. Germline values: CDR1 SGHVS, CDR2 FQNEAQ. The CDR3 coding sequence is TGTGCCAGCAGCTTACTAGCGGGACAGCTTAACGAGCAGTACTTC. Residues: CASSLLAGQLNEQYF.